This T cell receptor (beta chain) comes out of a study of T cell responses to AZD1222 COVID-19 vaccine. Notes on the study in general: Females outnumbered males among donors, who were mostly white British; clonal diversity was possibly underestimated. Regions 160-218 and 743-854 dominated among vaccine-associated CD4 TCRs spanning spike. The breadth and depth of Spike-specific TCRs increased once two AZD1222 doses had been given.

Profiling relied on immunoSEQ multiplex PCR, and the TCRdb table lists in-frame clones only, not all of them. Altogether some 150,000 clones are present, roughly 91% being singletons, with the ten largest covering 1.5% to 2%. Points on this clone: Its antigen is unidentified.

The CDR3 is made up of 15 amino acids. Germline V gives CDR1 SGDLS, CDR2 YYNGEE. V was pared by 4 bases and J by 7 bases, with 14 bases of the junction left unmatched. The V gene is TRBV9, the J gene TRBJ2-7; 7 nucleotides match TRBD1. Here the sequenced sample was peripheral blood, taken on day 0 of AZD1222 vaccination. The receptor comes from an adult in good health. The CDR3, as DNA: TGTGCCAGCAGCTTCGGGCGAGACAGGGTAGGAGAGCAGTACTTC. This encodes CASSFGRDRVGEQYF.